This T cell receptor (beta chain) was recorded in a study of cytomegalovirus exposure and HLA in healthy donors. Study-wide context: There were roughly 80 million unique TCRs (from HLA-typed donors) in an early data release.

Overall study results and limits: Earlier findings revealed that most TCR beta V segments proved productive either about 87% or about 30% of the time.

This clone turned up a few times. Its target is not known. V lost 2 bases, J lost 3 bases, and 11 bases lay in between. This CDR3 region has 14 residues. Germline V gene data show CDR1 as MGHRA and CDR2 as YSYEKL. Primers: 60 Vbeta forward and 13 Jbeta reverse. TCRdb keeps only in-frame clones here, not all; method: immunoSEQ multiplex PCR. The repertoire holds 150,000 to 200,000 clones, 80% seen once, with about 4.5% in the top ten. The TCR sequence derives from a young man in good health and CMV-seronegative. The rearrangement uses TRBV4-1 and TRBJ2-7; D is unclear. Source material: PBMCs. CDR3 DNA: TGCGCCAGCAGCCAACCCCCGTTATTCTACGAGCAGTACTTC. This codes for CASSQPPLFYEQYF.